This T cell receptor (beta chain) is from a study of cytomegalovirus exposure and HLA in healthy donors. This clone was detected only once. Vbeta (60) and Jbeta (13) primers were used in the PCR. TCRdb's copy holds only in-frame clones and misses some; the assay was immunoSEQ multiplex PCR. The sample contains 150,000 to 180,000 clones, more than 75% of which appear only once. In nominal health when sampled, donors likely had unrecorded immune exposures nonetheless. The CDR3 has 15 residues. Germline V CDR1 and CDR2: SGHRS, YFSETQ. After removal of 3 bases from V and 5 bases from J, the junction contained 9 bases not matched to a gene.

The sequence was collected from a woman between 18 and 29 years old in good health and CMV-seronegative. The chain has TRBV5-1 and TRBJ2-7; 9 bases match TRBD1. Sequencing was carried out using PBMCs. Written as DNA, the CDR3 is TGCGCCAGCAGCTCAACTCGGACAGGGGTCCACGAGCAGTACTTC. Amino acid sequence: CASSSTRTGVHEQYF.